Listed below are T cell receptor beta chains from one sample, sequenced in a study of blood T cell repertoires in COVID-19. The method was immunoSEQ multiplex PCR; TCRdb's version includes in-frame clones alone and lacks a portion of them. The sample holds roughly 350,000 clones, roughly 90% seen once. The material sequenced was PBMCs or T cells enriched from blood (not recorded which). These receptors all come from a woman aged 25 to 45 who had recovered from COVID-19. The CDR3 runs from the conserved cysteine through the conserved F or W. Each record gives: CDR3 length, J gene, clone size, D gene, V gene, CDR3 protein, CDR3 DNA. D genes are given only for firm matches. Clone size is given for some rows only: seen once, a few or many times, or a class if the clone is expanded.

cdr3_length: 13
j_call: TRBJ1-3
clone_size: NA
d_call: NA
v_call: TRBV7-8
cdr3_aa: CASSFRIPNTIYF
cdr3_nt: TGTGCCAGCAGCTTCCGTATTCCAAACACCATATATTTT

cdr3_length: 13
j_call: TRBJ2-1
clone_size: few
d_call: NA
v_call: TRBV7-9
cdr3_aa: CASVDSQYNEQFF
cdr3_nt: TGTGCCAGCGTTGACAGTCAATACAATGAGCAGTTCTTC

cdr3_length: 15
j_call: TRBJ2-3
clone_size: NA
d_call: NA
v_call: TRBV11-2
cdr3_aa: CASSFGSWGQDTQYF
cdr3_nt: TGTGCCAGCAGCTTCGGGTCCTGGGGGCAGGATACGCAGTATTTT

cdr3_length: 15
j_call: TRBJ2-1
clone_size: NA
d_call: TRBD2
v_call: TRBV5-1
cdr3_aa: CASTTQTSGYNEQFF
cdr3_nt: TGCGCCAGCACCACTCAGACTAGCGGGTACAATGAGCAGTTCTTC

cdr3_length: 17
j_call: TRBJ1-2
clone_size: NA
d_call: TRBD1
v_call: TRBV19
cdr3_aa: CASSMRSHRGHSSGYTF
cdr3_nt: TGTGCCAGTAGTATGCGGAGTCACAGGGGGCATAGTAGCGGCTACACCTTC

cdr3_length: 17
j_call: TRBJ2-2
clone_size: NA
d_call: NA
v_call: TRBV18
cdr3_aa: CASSPPWASPNTGELFF
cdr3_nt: TGTGCCAGCTCACCACCCTGGGCTAGCCCGAACACCGGGGAGCTGTTTTTT

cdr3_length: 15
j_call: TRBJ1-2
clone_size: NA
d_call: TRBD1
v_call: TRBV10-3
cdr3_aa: CAISAGTGGANGYTF
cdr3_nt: TGTGCCATCTCTGCCGGGACAGGGGGCGCGAATGGCTACACCTTC

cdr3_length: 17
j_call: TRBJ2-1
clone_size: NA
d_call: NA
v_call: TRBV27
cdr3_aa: CASSLEGLAFSYNEQFF
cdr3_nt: TGTGCCAGCAGTTTGGAGGGTTTAGCCTTTTCCTACAATGAGCAGTTCTTC

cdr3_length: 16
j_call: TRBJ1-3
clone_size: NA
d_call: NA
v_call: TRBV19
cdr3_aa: CASSMGRSTSGNTIYF
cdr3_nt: TGTGCCAGTAGTATGGGGCGGAGTACCTCTGGAAACACCATATATTTT

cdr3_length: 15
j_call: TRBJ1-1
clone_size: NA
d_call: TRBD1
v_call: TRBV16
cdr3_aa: CASSRQGSHNTEAFF
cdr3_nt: TGTGCCAGCAGCCGACAGGGTTCCCACAACACTGAAGCTTTCTTT

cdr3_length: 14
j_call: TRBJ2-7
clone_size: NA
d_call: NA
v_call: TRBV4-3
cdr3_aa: CASSQDRDGLRQYF
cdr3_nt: TGCGCCAGCAGCCAAGATAGAGACGGACTAAGGCAGTACTTC

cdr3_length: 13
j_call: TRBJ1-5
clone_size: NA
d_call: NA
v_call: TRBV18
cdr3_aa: CASSPGGNQPQHF
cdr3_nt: TGTGCCAGCTCACCAGGAGGGAATCAGCCCCAGCATTTT

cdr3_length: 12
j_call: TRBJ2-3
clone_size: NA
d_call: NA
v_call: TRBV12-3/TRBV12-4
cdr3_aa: CASSFNYDTQYF
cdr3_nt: TGTGCCAGCAGTTTCAACTATGATACGCAGTATTTT

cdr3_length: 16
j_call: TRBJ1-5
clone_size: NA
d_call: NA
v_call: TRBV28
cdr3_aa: CASSQALDAANQPQHF
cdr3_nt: TGTGCCAGCAGTCAGGCCCTCGATGCAGCCAATCAGCCCCAGCATTTT

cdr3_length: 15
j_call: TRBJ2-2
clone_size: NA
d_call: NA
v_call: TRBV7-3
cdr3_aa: CASSPASDRPGELFF
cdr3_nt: TGTGCCAGCAGCCCGGCCTCGGACAGACCCGGGGAGCTGTTTTTT

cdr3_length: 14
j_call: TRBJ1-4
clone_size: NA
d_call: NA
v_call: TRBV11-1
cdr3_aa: CASSPGRSNEKLFF
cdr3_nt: TGTGCCAGCAGTCCAGGGCGATCTAATGAAAAACTGTTTTTT

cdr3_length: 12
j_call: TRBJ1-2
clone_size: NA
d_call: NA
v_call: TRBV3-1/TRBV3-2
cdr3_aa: CASSGTWGRGTF
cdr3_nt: NA

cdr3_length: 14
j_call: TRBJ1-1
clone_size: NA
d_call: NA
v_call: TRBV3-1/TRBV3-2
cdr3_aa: CASSQVEGVTEAFF
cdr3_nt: TGTGCCAGCAGCCAAGTAGAGGGGGTCACTGAAGCTTTCTTT

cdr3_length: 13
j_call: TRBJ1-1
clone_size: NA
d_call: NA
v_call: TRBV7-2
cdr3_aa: CASSREPNTEAFF
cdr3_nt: TGTGCCAGCAGCCGAGAACCCAACACTGAAGCTTTCTTT

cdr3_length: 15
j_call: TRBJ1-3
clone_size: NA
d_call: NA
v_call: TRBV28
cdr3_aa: CASSLGGAHGNTIYF
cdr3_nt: TGTGCCAGCAGTTTAGGAGGGGCCCATGGAAACACCATATATTTT

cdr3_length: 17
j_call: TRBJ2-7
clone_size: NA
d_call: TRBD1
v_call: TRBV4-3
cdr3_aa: CASSQESGTGDYYEQYF
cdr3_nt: TGCGCCAGCAGCCAAGAGTCCGGGACAGGGGATTACTACGAGCAGTACTTC

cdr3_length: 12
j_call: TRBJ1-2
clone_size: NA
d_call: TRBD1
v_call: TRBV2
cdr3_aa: CAIYRGEIGYTF
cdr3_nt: TGTGCTATTTACAGGGGGGAAATAGGCTACACCTTC

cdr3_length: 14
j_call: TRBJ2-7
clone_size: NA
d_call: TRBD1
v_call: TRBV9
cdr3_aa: CASSGGTGGLEQYF
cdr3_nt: TGTGCCAGCAGCGGGGGGACAGGGGGCCTCGAGCAGTACTTC

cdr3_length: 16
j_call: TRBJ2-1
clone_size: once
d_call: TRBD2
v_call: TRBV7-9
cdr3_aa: CASSPREANSYNEQFF
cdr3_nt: TGTGCCAGCAGCCCACGGGAGGCCAACTCCTACAATGAGCAGTTCTTC

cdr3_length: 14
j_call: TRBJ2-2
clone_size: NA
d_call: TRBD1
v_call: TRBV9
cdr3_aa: CASSVGTGTGELFF
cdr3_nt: TGTGCCAGCAGCGTGGGGACAGGGACCGGGGAGCTGTTTTTT

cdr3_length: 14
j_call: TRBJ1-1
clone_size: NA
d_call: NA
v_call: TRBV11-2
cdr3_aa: CASSLLNMNTEAFF
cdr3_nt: TGTGCCAGCAGCTTATTAAACATGAACACTGAAGCTTTCTTT

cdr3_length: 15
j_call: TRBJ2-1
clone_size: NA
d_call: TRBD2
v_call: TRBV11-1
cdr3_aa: CASSRGRGGQDEQFF
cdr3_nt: TGTGCCAGCAGCCGGGGGCGGGGGGGCCAAGATGAGCAGTTCTTC

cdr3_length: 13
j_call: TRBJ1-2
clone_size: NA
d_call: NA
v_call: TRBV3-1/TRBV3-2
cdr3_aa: CASSQGGEGGYTF
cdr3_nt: TGTGCCAGCAGCCAAGGCGGGGAGGGCGGCTACACCTTC

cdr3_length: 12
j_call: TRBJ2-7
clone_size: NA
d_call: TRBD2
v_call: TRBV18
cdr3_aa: CASSPGGHEQYF
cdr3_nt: TGTGCCAGCTCGCCGGGAGGGCACGAGCAGTACTTC

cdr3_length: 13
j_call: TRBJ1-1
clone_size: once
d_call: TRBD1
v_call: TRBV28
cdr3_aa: CASRRQGWTEAFF
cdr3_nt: TGTGCCAGCAGGAGACAGGGGTGGACTGAAGCTTTCTTT